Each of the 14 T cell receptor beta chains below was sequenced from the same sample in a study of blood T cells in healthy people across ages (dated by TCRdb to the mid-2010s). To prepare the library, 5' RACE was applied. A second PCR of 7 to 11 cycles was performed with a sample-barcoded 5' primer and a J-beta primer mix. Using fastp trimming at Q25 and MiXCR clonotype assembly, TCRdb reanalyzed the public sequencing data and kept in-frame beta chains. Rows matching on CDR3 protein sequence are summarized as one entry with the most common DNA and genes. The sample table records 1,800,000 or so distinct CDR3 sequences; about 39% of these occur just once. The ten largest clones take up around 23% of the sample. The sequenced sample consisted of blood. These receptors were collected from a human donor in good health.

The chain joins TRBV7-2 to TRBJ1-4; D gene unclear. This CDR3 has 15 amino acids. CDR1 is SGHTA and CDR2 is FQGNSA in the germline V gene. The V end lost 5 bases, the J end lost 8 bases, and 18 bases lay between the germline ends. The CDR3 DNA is TGTGCCAGCAGCCCTCGGGCAGCCTCCTACGAAAAACTGTTTTTT. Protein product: CASSPRAASYEKLFF.

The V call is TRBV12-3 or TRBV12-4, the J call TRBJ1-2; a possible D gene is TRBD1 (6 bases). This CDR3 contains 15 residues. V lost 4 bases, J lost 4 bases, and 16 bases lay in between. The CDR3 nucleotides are TGTGCCAGCAGTTCCCCCGGAGCAGGGGCCTATGGCTACACCTTC. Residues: CASSSPGAGAYGYTF.

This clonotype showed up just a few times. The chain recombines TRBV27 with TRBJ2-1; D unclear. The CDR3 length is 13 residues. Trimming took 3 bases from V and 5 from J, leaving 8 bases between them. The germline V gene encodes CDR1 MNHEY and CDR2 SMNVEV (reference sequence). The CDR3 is CASSLPRNNEQFF. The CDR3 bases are TGTGCCAGCAGTTTGCCAAGGAACAATGAGCAGTTCTTC.

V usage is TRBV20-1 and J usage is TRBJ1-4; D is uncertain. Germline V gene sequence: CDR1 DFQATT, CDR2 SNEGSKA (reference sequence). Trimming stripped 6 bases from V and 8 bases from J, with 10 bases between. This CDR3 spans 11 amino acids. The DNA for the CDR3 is TGCAGTGCCCCGGGCCAGGAAAAACTGTTTTTT. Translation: CSAPGQEKLFF.

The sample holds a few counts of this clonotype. The CDR3 region is CSARRARTGFATEAFF. The CDR3, as DNA: TGCAGTGCCAGAAGGGCCAGGACAGGGTTTGCCACTGAAGCTTTCTTT. V and J are TRBV20-1 and TRBJ1-1; 8 positions match TRBD1. Trimming removed 6 bases from V and 4 bases from J; junction bases left unmatched: 16. The CDR3 loop spans 16 amino acids. The germline CDR1 and CDR2 sequences are DFQATT and SNEGSKA (reference sequence).

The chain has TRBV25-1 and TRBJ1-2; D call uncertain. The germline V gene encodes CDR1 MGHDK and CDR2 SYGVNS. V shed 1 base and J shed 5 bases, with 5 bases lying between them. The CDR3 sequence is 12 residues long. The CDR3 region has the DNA TGTGCCAGCAGTGAATCCGAATATGGCTACACCTTC. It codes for CASSESEYGYTF.

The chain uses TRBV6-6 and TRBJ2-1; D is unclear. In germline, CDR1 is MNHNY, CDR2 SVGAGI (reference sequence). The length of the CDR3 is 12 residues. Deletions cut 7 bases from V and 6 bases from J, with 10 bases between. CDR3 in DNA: TGTGCCAGCACCAAGCGAGGCAATGAGCAGTTCTTC. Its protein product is CASTKRGNEQFF.

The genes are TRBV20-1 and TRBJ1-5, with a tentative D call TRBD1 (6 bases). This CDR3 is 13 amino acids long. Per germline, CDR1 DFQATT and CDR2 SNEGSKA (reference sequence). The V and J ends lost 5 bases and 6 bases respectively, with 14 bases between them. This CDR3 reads CSARITGSQPQHF. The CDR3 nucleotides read TGCAGTGCTCGCATAACAGGGAGTCAGCCCCAGCATTTT.

The CDR3 sequence: CASSPDGTGRVQPQHF. In nucleotides, the CDR3 is TGTGCCAGCAGCCCGGACGGGACAGGGAGGGTTCAGCCCCAGCATTTT. The rearrangement links TRBV7-8 to TRBJ1-5; 9 nucleotides agree with TRBD1. V gave up 5 bases and J gave up 6 bases; unmatched junction bases: 11. The CDR3 runs to 16 residues. From germline, CDR1 is SGHVS and CDR2 FQNEAQ.

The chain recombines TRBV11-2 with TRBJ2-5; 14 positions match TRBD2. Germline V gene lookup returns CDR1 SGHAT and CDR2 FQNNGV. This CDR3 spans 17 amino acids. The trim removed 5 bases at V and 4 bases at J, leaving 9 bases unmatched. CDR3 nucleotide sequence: TGTGCCAGCAGCACGGGACTAGCGGGAGCTGGAGGAGAGACCCAGTACTTC. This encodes CASSTGLAGAGGETQYF.

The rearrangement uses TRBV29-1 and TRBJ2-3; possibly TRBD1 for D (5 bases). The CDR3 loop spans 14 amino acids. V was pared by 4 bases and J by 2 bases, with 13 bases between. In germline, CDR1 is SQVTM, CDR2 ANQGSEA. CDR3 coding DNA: TGCAGCGTTGGTACAGGCCAATCCACAGATACGCAGTATTTT. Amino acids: CSVGTGQSTDTQYF.

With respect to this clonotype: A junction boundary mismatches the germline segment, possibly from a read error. CDR3 sequence: CAIGDSSDTQYF. The DNA of the CDR3 is TGTGCCATCGGTGACAGTTCAGATACGCAGTATTTT. The rearrangement uses TRBV10-3 and TRBJ2-3, with a possible D match to TRBD1 (5 bases). This CDR3 contains 12 residues. Germline V gene data show CDR1 as ENHRY and CDR2 as SYGVKD.

CDR3 coding DNA: TGTGCCACCAGTTTTCCAGTCACAGATACGCAGTATTTT. It encodes CATSFPVTDTQYF. The chain recombines TRBV24-1 with TRBJ2-3; D is uncertain. Trimming took off 6 bases at V and 2 bases at J, with 8 bases between the two ends. Germline lookup yields CDR1 KGHDR and CDR2 SFDVKD. The CDR3 covers 13 residues.

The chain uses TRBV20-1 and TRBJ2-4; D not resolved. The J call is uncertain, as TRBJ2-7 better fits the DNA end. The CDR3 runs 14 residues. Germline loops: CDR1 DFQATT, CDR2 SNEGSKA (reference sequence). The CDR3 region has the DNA TGCAGTGCTAGAGATCAGAAGGGTGACCACGAGCAGTACTTC. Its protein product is CSARDQKGDHEQYF.